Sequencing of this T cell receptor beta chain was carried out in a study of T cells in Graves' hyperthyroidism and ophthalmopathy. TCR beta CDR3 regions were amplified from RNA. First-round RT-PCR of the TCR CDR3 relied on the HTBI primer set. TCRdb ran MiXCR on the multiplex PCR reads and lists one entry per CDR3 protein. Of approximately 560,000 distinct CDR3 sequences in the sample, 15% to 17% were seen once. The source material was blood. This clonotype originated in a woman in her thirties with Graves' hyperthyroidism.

The CDR3 region is CSADVSDEQFF. The CDR3 region has the DNA TGCAGTGCCGATGTGTCCGATGAGCAGTTCTTC. The rearrangement joins TRBV20-1 to TRBJ2-1, with D uncertain. CDR1 is DFQATT and CDR2 is SNEGSKA in the germline V gene (reference sequence). The CDR3 runs 11 residues. V dropped 6 bases and J dropped 8 bases, with 11 bases sitting between them.